Below, 29 T cell receptor beta chains from the same sample are listed, as sequenced in a study of cytomegalovirus exposure and HLA in healthy donors. PCR used 60 Vbeta primers and 13 Jbeta primers. TCRdb keeps only in-frame clones here, not all; method: immunoSEQ multiplex PCR. The repertoire holds 90,000 to 120,000 clones, with more than 60% as singletons. Sequencing was performed on PBMCs. The receptors stem from a woman under 30 in good health and CMV-seropositive.

The chain couples TRBV7-9 to TRBJ2-3; 12 positions match TRBD2. CDR1 is SEHNR, CDR2 FQNEAQ, per germline (reference sequence). The CDR3 runs 16 residues. Trimming at V came to 5 bases and at J to 0 bases, leaving 3 bases not matched to a gene. Here the CDR3 DNA reads TGTGCCAGCAGCCTTCTAGCGGGAGGGAGCACAGATACGCAGTATTTT. This translates into CASSLLAGGSTDTQYF.

V gene TRBV30 combines with J gene TRBJ2-7, with 9 bases that match TRBD2. Per germline, CDR1 GTSNPN and CDR2 SVGIG (reference sequence). Trimming at V came to 1 base and at J to 0 bases, leaving 13 bases not matched to a gene. The CDR3 contains 18 residues. For the CDR3, the DNA is TGTGCCTGGAGTGGAACGCGAATCGGGACTAGCAGCTCCTACGAGCAGTACTTC. It specifies CAWSGTRIGTSSSYEQYF.

This clone was counted once. The V gene is TRBV30, the J gene TRBJ1-2; D is ambiguous. The V end was cut by 4 bases, the J end by 5 bases, with 14 bases between. The CDR3 loop spans 13 amino acids. CDR1 and CDR2 (germline): GTSNPN, SVGIG (reference sequence). The CDR3 DNA reads as TGTGCCTGGACCCTTCCCGGGTTATATGGCTACACCTTC. It yields the protein CAWTLPGLYGYTF.

In DNA form, the CDR3 reads TGCAGCGCTCGCTTAGACACCGGGGAGCTGTTTTTT. The encoded protein is CSARLDTGELFF. The chain uses TRBV29-1 and TRBJ2-2; D gene ambiguous. The V and J ends lost 7 bases and 3 bases respectively, with 9 bases between them. CDR3 length: 12 amino acids. Germline loops: CDR1 SQVTM, CDR2 ANQGSEA.

The gene calls are TRBV28 and TRBJ1-1; D call uncertain. This CDR3 has 15 amino acids. Trimming stripped 6 bases from V and 4 bases from J, with 18 bases between. Germline V gene lookup returns CDR1 MDHEN and CDR2 SYDVKM. The CDR3 DNA follows: TGTGCCAGCAGCCTACCGGCGGCCTCGGGCACTGAAGCTTTCTTT. Its translation: CASSLPAASGTEAFF.

The sample holds one count of this clone. The rearrangement links TRBV2 to TRBJ1-2, with TRBD1 identical over 10 bases. This CDR3 is 18 amino acids long. CDR1 and CDR2 from the germline V gene are SNHLY and FYNNEI. The V segment lost 6 bases and the J segment 2 bases; nucleotides outside the gene matches: 15. In nucleotides, the CDR3 is TGTGCCAGCAGATGGGACAGGGGAAACTACTATCAAAACTATGGCTACACCTTC. It translates to CASRWDRGNYYQNYGYTF.

This clone has only one observation. This chain links TRBV11-3 with TRBJ2-3, with a possible D match to TRBD1 (6 bases). This CDR3 comprises 13 residues. The germline gives CDR1 SGHNT, CDR2 YENEEA. V lost 6 bases and J 3 bases, leaving 10 bases between the germline ends. The CDR3 DNA reads as TGTGCCAGCAGAGTCACAGGGACAGATACGCAGTATTTT. Translated, it gives CASRVTGTDTQYF. Variable domain in full (rest from reference TRBV11-3 and TRBJ2-3): EAGVVQSPRYKIIEKKQPVAFWCNPISGHNTLYWYLQNLGQGPELLIRYENEEAVDDSQLPKDRFSAERLKGVDSTLKIQPAELGDSAVYLCASRVTGTDTQYFGPGTRLTVL.

The gene calls are TRBV30 and TRBJ2-7; the match to TRBD2 covers 8 bases. The CDR3 consists of 13 residues. Germline V gene sequence: CDR1 GTSNPN, CDR2 SVGIG (reference sequence). After removal of 3 bases from V and 2 bases from J, the junction contained 3 bases not matched to a gene. CDR3 sequence (DNA): TGTGCCTGGAGCTTACTAGCGGCCTACGAGCAGTACTTC. This translates into CAWSLLAAYEQYF.

The chain recombines TRBV7-3 with TRBJ1-2, with D possibly being TRBD1 (6 bases). Germline CDR1 reads SGHTA; CDR2 reads FQGTGA. V was cut by 5 bases and J by 4 bases, with 17 bases left in between. The CDR3 is 15 amino acids. The CDR3 here is CASSPHEGGVYGYTF. The CDR3, as DNA: TGTGCCAGCAGCCCCCACGAAGGGGGGGTCTATGGCTACACCTTC.

V gene TRBV4-1 combines with J gene TRBJ2-1; D unclear. The V end lost 4 bases, the J end lost 4 bases, and 20 bases lay between the germline ends. This CDR3 spans 17 amino acids. Germline V CDR1 and CDR2: MGHRA, YSYEKL. This CDR3 is CASSPLPALILYNEQFF. CDR3 coding DNA: TGCGCCAGCAGCCCCCTACCAGCCCTTATACTATACAATGAGCAGTTCTTC.

V usage is TRBV27 and J usage is TRBJ2-7, with TRBD2 matching over 7 bases. The CDR3 length is 13 residues. CDR1 and CDR2 (germline): MNHEY, SMNVEV (reference sequence). V lost 2 bases to trimming and J lost 2 bases; unmatched junction nucleotides: 0. CDR3 in DNA: TGTGCCAGCAGTTTAGGACTAGCCTACGAGCAGTACTTC. Amino acids: CASSLGLAYEQYF.

This chain uses TRBV19 with TRBJ2-1, with a weak D call TRBD2 (6 bases). CDR3 length: 17 amino acids. CDR1 LNHDA and CDR2 SQIVND come from the germline V gene (reference sequence). V was trimmed by 3 bases and J by 4 bases, leaving 19 bases between them. Here the CDR3 DNA reads TGTGCCAGTAGTATCGCACCCGGGGGAAACGCGTACAATGAGCAGTTCTTC. Protein: CASSIAPGGNAYNEQFF.

The J gene is TRBJ1-5, the V gene TRBV7-2; D possibly corresponds to TRBD1 (5 bases). The V gene lost 1 base and the J gene lost 2 bases, with 12 bases spanning the gap. This CDR3 has 16 residues. CDR1 and CDR2 from the germline V gene are SGHTA and FQGNSA. Written as DNA, the CDR3 is TGTGCCAGCAGCTTAGTGGCAGGGATGGGCAATCAGCCCCAGCATTTT. Translated, it gives CASSLVAGMGNQPQHF.

This chain links TRBV28 with TRBJ2-7, with 8 bases matching TRBD2. J gave up 2 bases and V 5 bases, and 5 bases lay outside the gene matches. The germline CDR1 and CDR2 sequences are MDHEN and SYDVKM. The CDR3 runs to 14 residues. CDR3 nucleotides: TGTGCCAGCAGTGGGTGGCGGGGGGCCTACGAGCAGTACTTC. Translation: CASSGWRGAYEQYF.

The J gene is TRBJ1-1, the V gene TRBV7-9, with 8 bases lining up with TRBD1. The V segment lost 6 bases and the J segment 3 bases; nucleotides outside the gene matches: 6. The CDR3 contains 14 residues. Germline V gene lookup returns CDR1 SEHNR and CDR2 FQNEAQ (reference sequence). CDR3 sequence reads: CASSPRTGHTEAFF. Written as DNA, the CDR3 is TGTGCCAGCAGTCCTAGGACAGGGCACACTGAAGCTTTCTTT. The whole variable domain, remainder taken from reference TRBV7-9 and TRBJ1-1, is DTGVSQNPRHKITKRGQNVTFRCDPISEHNRLYWYRQTLGQGPEFLTYFQNEAQLEKSRLLSDRFSAERPKGSFSTLEIQRTEQGDSAMYLCASSPRTGHTEAFFGQGTRLTVV.

The chain uses TRBV25-1 and TRBJ2-1, with 8 bases fitting TRBD2. The V and J ends lost 3 bases and 8 bases, in that order; junction bases with no gene match: 6. The CDR3 totals 14 residues. Germline CDR1 MGHDK, CDR2 SYGVNS. DNA for the CDR3: TGTGCCAGCAGTGATCCCGGACTAGCTGATGAGCAGTTCTTC. Its translation is CASSDPGLADEQFF.

The chain combines TRBV29-1 with TRBJ2-5; 12 bases align to TRBD2. The CDR3 sequence is 11 residues long. The junction had 4 bases not matched to a gene; V was cut back by 6 bases and J by 11 bases. The germline CDR1 and CDR2 sequences are SQVTM and ANQGSEA. The CDR3 sequence is CSVRLAGEQYF. CDR3 bases: TGCAGCGTACGACTAGCGGGAGAACAGTACTTC.

The chain has TRBV28 and TRBJ2-7, with TRBD1 matching over 7 bases. The germline V gene has CDR1 MDHEN and CDR2 SYDVKM. V trimming: 2 bases; J trimming: 2 bases; junction bases outside the gene matches: 0. This CDR3 comprises 13 residues. Written as DNA, the CDR3 is TGTGCCAGCAGTTTAGGGACAGCCTACGAGCAGTACTTC. Amino acid sequence: CASSLGTAYEQYF.

This clone was counted a few times. The chain joins TRBV4-1 to TRBJ2-2, with 8 bases matching TRBD2. Germline V lookup: CDR1 MGHRA, CDR2 YSYEKL. This CDR3 is 16 amino acids long. V lost 0 bases and J lost 1; bases outside the gene matches: 1. The CDR3 DNA reads TGCGCCAGCAGCCAAGATGGGACTAGGAACACCGGGGAGCTGTTTTTT. It codes for CASSQDGTRNTGELFF.

The rearrangement links TRBV6-1 to TRBJ2-7, with TRBD1 matching 8 bases. Germline-derived CDR1 and CDR2 are MNHNS and SASEGT. The CDR3 spans 14 residues. Losses at the gene ends were 5 bases for V and 3 bases for J; bases not matched to a gene: 6. CDR3 sequence (DNA): TGTGCCAGCAGTAGCTGGACAGGGAACTACGAGCAGTACTTC. Translation: CASSSWTGNYEQYF.

The chain uses TRBV6-6 and TRBJ2-7; 7 nucleotides align to TRBD1. The CDR3 sequence is 15 residues long. Per the germline V gene, CDR1 is MNHNY and CDR2 is SVGAGI (reference sequence). Trimming cost V 2 bases and J 4 bases; bases outside gene matches: 8. In DNA form, the CDR3 reads TGTGCCAGCAGTTACACCGGACAGGCGTTTTACGAGCAGTACTTC. This sequence encodes CASSYTGQAFYEQYF.

The chain employs TRBV19 and TRBJ2-7; 9 positions match TRBD2. CDR1 is LNHDA and CDR2 is SQIVND in the germline V gene (reference sequence). This CDR3 comprises 15 residues. J gave up 2 bases and V 0 bases, and 2 bases lay outside the gene matches. CDR3 loop: CASSIETSGTYEQYF. The CDR3 bases are TGTGCCAGTAGTATAGAGACTAGCGGAACCTACGAGCAGTACTTC.

This clone turned up a few times. The CDR3 DNA follows: TGTGCCATCAGGGGGACTAGCGGGAGGGGAGGGCATGAGCAGTTCTTC. Protein product: CAIRGTSGRGGHEQFF. The gene calls are TRBV10-3 and TRBJ2-1; 16 nucleotides agree with TRBD2. CDR1 is ENHRY, CDR2 SYGVKD, per germline. Losses at the gene ends were 6 bases for V and 8 bases for J; bases not matched to a gene: 7. The CDR3 consists of 16 residues.

This chain uses TRBV29-1 with TRBJ1-2; TRBD1 matches at 7 bases. The CDR3 loop spans 16 amino acids. The germline gives CDR1 SQVTM, CDR2 ANQGSEA. V lost 0 bases and J lost 6; bases outside the gene matches: 13. The CDR3 reads CSVEDLRGGVQDGYTF. DNA of the CDR3: TGCAGCGTTGAAGATCTTAGAGGGGGCGTTCAGGATGGCTACACCTTC.

The V call is TRBV29-1, the J call TRBJ2-1; D may be TRBD2 (5 bases). Trimming pared 4 bases from V and 6 bases from J, leaving 10 bases between. The CDR3 is 12 residues long. Germline values: CDR1 SQVTM, CDR2 ANQGSEA. The CDR3 loop is CSVGRAGNEQFF. CDR3 nucleotide sequence: TGCAGCGTTGGACGGGCGGGCAATGAGCAGTTCTTC.

This clone was recorded a few times. This rearrangement joins TRBV14 to TRBJ1-2; a possible D gene is TRBD1 (5 bases). This CDR3 contains 13 residues. Germline lookup yields CDR1 SGHDN and CDR2 FVKESK. V lost 7 bases, J lost 7 bases, and 16 bases lay in between. The CDR3 nucleotides are TGTGCCAGCACCCAGAGGCAGGGATCTGGCTACACCTTC. This translates into CASTQRQGSGYTF.

The genes are TRBV19 and TRBJ1-5, with D maybe TRBD1 (6 bases). Germline V lookup: CDR1 LNHDA, CDR2 SQIVND (reference sequence). The CDR3 totals 15 residues. The V gene lost 6 bases and the J gene lost 4 bases, with 16 bases spanning the gap. CDR3 bases: TGTGCCAGTAGCCGGGGCCCCCAGGGGAATCAGCCCCAGCATTTT. This sequence encodes CASSRGPQGNQPQHF.

V is TRBV9 and J is TRBJ2-2; 7 bases align to TRBD2. CDR1 and CDR2 (germline): SGDLS, YYNGEE. V dropped 2 bases and J dropped 5; count of bases not matched to a gene: 12. The length of the CDR3 is 17 residues. The CDR3 loop reads CASSVATPSGGTGELFF. Here the CDR3 DNA reads TGTGCCAGCAGCGTTGCAACCCCTAGCGGAGGTACCGGGGAGCTGTTTTTT. The variable domain in full, completed from reference TRBV9 and TRBJ2-2, reads DSGVTQTPKHLITATGQRVTLRCSPRSGDLSVYWYQQSLDQGLQFLIQYYNGEERAKGNILERFSAQQFPDLHSELNLSSLELGDSALYFCASSVATPSGGTGELFFGEGSRLTVL.

The J gene is TRBJ2-3, the V gene TRBV11-2; tentatively, D is TRBD2 (5 bases). This CDR3 region has 15 residues. Germline CDR1 and CDR2: SGHAT and FQNNGV. With 1 base removed from V and 0 bases from J, the gap between germline ends came to 8 bases. CDR3 loop: CASSLVGGSTDTQYF. The CDR3 bases are TGTGCCAGCAGCTTAGTGGGCGGGAGCACAGATACGCAGTATTTT.